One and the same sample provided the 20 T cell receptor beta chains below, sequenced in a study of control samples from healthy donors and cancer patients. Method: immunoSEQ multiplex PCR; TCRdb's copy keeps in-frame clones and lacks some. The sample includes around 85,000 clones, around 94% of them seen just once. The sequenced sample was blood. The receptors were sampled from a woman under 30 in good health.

The CDR3 nucleotides read TGTGCCAGCACCCACGAACTAGCGGGGGAACCATACTACAATGAGCAGTTCTTC. It specifies CASTHELAGEPYYNEQFF. This chain connects TRBV6-4 to TRBJ2-1, with TRBD2 identical over 11 bases. The CDR3 runs 18 residues. With 7 bases clipped from V and 3 bases from J, the junction kept 14 bases outside the gene matches. CDR1 and CDR2 from the germline V gene are MRHNA and SNTAGT.

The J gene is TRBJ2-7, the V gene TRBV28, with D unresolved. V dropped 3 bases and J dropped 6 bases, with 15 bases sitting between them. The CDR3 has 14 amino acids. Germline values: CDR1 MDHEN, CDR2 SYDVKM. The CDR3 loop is CASSFLPRLSEQYF. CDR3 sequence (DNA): TGTGCCAGCAGTTTCTTGCCCCGGCTTTCCGAGCAGTACTTC.

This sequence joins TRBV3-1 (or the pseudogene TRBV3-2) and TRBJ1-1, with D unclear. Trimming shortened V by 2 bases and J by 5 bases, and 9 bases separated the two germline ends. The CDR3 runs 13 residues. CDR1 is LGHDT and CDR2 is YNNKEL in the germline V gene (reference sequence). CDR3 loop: CASSQIIGTEAFF. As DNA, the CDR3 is TGTGCCAGCAGCCAAATCATCGGGACTGAAGCTTTCTTT.

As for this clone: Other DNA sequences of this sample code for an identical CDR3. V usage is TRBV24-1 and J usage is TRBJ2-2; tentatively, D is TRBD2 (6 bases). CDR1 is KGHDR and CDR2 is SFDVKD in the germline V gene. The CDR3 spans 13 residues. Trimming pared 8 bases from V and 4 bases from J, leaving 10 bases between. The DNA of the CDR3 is TGTGCCACCAAACGGGAGTCCACCGGGGAGCTGTTTTTT. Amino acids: CATKRESTGELFF.

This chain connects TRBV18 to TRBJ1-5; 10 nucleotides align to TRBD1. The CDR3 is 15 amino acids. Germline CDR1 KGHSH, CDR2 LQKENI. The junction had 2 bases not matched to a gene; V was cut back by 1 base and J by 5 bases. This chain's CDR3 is CASSPRTGGDQPQHF. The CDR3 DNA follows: TGTGCCAGCTCACCACGGACAGGGGGGGATCAGCCCCAGCATTTT.

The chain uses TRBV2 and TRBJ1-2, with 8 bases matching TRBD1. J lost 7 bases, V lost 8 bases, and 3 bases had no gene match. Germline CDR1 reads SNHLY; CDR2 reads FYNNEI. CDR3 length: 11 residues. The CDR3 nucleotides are TGTGCCAGCGAGGACAGGGCTGGCTACACCTTC. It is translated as CASEDRAGYTF.

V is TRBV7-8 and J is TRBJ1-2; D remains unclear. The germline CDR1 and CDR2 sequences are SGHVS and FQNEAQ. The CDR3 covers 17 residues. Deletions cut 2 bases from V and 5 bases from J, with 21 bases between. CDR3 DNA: TGTGCCAGCAGCTTACCGACGGACGGGCAGCAAGGTTATGGCTACACCTTC. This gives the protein CASSLPTDGQQGYGYTF.

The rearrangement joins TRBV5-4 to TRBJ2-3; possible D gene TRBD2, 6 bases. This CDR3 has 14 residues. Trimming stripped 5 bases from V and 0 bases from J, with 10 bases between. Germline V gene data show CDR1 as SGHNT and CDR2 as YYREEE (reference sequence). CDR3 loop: CASSYSGSTDTQYF. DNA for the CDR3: TGTGCCAGCAGTTATAGCGGTAGCACAGATACGCAGTATTTT.

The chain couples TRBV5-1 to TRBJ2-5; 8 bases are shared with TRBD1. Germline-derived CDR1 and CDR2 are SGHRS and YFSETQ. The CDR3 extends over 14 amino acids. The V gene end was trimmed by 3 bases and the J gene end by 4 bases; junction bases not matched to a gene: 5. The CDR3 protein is CASSSDRVSETQYF. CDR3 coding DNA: TGCGCCAGCAGCTCGGACAGGGTTTCAGAGACCCAGTACTTC.

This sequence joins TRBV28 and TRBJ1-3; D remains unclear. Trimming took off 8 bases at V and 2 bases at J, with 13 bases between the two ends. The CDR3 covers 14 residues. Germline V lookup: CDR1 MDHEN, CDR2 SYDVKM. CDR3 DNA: TGTGCCAGCCTCCCCTGGAACCCTGGAAACACCATATATTTT. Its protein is CASLPWNPGNTIYF. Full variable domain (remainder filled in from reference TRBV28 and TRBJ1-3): DVKVTQSSRYLVKRTGEKVFLECVQDMDHENMFWYRQDPGLGLRLIYFSYDVKMKEKGDIPEGYSVSREKKERFSLILESASTNQTSMYLCASLPWNPGNTIYFGEGSWLTVV.

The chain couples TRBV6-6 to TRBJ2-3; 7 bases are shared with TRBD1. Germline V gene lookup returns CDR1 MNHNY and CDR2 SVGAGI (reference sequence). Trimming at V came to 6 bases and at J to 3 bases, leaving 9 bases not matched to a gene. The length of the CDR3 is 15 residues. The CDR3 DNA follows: TGTGCCAGCAGCCGCGACAGGGTACTGACAGATACGCAGTATTTT. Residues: CASSRDRVLTDTQYF.

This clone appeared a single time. The CDR3 bases are TGTGCCAGCAGCCTAACTAGCGGTACATCGCAGTATTTT. Translated, it gives CASSLTSGTSQYF. The chain employs TRBV3-1 (or the pseudogene TRBV3-2) and TRBJ2-3, with 8 positions matching TRBD2. Per germline, CDR1 LGHDT and CDR2 YNNKEL (reference sequence). V gave up 4 bases and J gave up 10 bases; unmatched junction bases: 7. The length of the CDR3 is 13 residues.

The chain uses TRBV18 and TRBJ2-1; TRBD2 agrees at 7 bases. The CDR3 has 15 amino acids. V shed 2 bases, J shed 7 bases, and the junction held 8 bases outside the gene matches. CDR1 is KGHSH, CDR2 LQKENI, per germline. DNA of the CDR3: TGTGCCAGCTCACCAGCCCAGCGGGATTCGAATGAGCAGTTCTTC. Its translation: CASSPAQRDSNEQFF.

The CDR3 nucleotides are TGTGCCAGCAGCCCGGATTTGGGGGAGGCCACTGAAGCTTTCTTT. This codes for CASSPDLGEATEAFF. This rearrangement joins TRBV5-6 to TRBJ1-1, with a weak D call TRBD1 (5 bases). Trimming pared 4 bases from V and 4 bases from J, leaving 17 bases between. Germline V CDR1 and CDR2: SGHDT, YYEEEE. The CDR3 loop spans 15 amino acids.

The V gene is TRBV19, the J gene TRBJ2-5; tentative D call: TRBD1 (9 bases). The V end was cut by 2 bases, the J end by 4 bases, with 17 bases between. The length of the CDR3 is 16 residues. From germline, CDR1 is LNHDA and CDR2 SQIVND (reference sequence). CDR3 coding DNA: TGTGCCAGTAGTATACGGACAGGGGCGGGAGGAGAGACCCAGTACTTC. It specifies CASSIRTGAGGETQYF. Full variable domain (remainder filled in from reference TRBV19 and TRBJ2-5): DGGITQSPKYLFRKEGQNVTLSCEQNLNHDAMYWYRQDPGQGLRLIYYSQIVNDFQKGDIAEGYSVSREKKESFPLTVTSAQKNPTAFYLCASSIRTGAGGETQYFGPGTRLLVL.

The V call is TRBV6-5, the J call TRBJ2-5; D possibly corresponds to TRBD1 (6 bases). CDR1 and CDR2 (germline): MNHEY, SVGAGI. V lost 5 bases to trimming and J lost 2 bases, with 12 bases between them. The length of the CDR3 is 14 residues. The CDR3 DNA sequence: TGTGCCAGCAGTCCCTCGGGGACACAAGAGACCCAGTACTTC. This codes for CASSPSGTQETQYF.

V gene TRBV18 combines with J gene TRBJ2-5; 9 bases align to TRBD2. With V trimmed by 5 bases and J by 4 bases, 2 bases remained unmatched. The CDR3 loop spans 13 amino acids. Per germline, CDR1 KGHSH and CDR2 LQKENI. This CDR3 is CASSGTSPETQYF. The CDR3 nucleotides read TGTGCCAGCTCAGGGACTAGCCCAGAGACCCAGTACTTC.

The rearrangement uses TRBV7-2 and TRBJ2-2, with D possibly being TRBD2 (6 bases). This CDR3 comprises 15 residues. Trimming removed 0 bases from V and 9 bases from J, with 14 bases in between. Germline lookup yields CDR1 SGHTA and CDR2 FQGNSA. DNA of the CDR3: TGTGCCAGCAGCTTAGCGGGAGGCCTCCACCGGGAGCTGTTTTTT. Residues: CASSLAGGLHRELFF.

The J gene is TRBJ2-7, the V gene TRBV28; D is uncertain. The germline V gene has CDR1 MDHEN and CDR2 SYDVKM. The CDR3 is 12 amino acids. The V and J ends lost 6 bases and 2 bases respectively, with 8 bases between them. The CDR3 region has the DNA TGTGCCAGCAGCTCCCTCACCTACGAGCAGTACTTC. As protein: CASSSLTYEQYF.

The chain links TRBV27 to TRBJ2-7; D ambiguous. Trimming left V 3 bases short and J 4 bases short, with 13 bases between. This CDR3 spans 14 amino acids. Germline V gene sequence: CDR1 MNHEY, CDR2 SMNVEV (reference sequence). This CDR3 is CASSLGTAPYEQYF. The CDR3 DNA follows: TGTGCCAGCAGTTTGGGAACGGCCCCATACGAGCAGTACTTC.